This T cell receptor (beta chain) is from a study of tumor-infiltrating lymphocytes in primary liver carcinoma. Study summary: Spanning 30 to 69 years of age, the patients were men and women. Stage T1-T3 N0M0 tumors measured about 4 to 11 cm at most. Regarding the study as a whole: Tumor-adjacent and tumor-blood pairs displayed less overlap than did pairs of tumor regions.

Production of TCR beta cDNA used about 500 ng total RNA together with a constant-region primer. Three nested multiplex PCR rounds, a slightly modified ARM-PCR method, built the TCR beta libraries. The study ran its first two PCR rounds for about 11 cycles each, using TRBV1-TRBV30 forward primers and a C-beta reverse primer. TCRdb re-called the multiplex PCR reads with MiXCR, one entry per CDR3 protein. The sample carries 100,000 or so distinct CDR3 sequences, about 62% recorded once. Many counts were recorded for this clonotype. Its antigen is not known. The V gene lost 6 bases and the J gene lost 3 bases, with 11 bases spanning the gap. Germline V lookup: CDR1 MDHEN, CDR2 SYDVKM. CDR3 length: 13 amino acids. Investigators took RNA and DNA out together from 20-30 mg of unsorted bulk tissue.

Sequencing used liver tumor tissue from sampling region 2. The subset here: tumor region T2, inferior pole. V gene TRBV28 combines with J gene TRBJ2-5; D is unresolved. This TCR was recovered from a woman aged 55-70 years with primary liver carcinoma and hepatitis B virus infection. The CDR3 nucleotides are TGTGCCAGCAGCCCTACGGCCAAAGAGACCCAGTACTTC. Its translation is CASSPTAKETQYF.